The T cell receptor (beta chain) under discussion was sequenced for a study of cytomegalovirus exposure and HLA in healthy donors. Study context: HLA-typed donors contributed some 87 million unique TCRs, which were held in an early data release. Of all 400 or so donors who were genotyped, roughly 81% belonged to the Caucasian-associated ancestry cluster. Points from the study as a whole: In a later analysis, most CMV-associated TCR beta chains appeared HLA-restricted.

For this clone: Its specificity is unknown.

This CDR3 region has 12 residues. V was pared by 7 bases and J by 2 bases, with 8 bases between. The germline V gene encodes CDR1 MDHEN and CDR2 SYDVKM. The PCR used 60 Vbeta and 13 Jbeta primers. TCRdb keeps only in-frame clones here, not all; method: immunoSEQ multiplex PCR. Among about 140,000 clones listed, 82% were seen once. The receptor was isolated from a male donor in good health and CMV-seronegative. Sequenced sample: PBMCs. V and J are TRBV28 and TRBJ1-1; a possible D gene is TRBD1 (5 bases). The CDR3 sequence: CASKQGNTEAFF. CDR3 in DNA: TGTGCCAGCAAGCAGGGTAACACTGAAGCTTTCTTT.